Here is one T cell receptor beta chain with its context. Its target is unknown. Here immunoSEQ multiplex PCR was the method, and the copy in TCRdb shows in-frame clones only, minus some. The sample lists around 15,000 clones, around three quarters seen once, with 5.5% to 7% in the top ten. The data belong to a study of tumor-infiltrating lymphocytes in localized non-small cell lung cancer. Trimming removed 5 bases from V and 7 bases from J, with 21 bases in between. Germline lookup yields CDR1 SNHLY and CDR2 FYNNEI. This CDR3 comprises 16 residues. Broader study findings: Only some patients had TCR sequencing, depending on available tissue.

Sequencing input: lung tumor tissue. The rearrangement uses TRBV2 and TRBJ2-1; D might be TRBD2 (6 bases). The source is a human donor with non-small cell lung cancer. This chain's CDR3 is CASSPPRDRDLNEQFF. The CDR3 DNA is TGTGCCAGCAGTCCCCCTCGGGATCGGGACTTGAATGAGCAGTTCTTC. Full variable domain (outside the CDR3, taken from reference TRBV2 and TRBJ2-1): EPEVTQTPSHQVTQMGQEVILRCVPISNHLYFYWYRQILGQKVEFLVSFYNNEISEKSEIFDDQFSVERPDGSNFTLKIRSTKLEDSAMYFCASSPPRDRDLNEQFFGPGTRLTVL.